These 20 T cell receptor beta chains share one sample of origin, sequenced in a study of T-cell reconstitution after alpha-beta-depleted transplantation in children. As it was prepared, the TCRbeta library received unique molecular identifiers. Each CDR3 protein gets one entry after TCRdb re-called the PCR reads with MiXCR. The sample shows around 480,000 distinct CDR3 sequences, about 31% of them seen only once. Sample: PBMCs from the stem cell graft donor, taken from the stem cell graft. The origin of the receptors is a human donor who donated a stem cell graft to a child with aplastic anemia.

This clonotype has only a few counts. The CDR3 nucleotides are TGCGCCAGCAGCGATCTTGACTCTGGGGCCAACGTCCTGACTTTC. This translates into CASSDLDSGANVLTF. J is TRBJ2-6 and V is TRBV5-1; D gene unclear. Germline V gene lookup returns CDR1 SGHRS and CDR2 YFSETQ. Trimming pared 4 bases from V and 0 bases from J, leaving 8 bases between. The length of the CDR3 is 15 residues.

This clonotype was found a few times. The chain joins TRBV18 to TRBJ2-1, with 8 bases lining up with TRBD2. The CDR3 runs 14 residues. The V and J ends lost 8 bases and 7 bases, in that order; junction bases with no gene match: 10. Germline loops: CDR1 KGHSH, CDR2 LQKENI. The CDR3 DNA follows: TGTGCCAGCGCCAAACCGGGACTAGTAAATGAGCAGTTCTTC. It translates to CASAKPGLVNEQFF.

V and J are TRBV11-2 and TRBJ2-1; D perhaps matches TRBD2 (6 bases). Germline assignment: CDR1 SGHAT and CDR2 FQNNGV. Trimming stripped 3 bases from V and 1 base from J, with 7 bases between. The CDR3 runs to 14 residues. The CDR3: CASSLGTSYNEQFF. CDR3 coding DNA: TGTGCCAGCAGCTTGGGGACTTCCTACAATGAGCAGTTCTTC.

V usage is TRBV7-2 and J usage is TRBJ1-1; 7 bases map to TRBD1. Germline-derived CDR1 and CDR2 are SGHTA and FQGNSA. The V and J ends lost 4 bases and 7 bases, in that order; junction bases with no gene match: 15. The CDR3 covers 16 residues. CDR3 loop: CASSSRKTGPRNEAFF. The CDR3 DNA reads TGTGCCAGCAGCTCACGTAAGACAGGGCCACGAAATGAAGCTTTCTTT.

The CDR3 DNA sequence: TGTGCCAGCAGTTTCGCTACGCGGTACACTGAAGCTTTCTTT. This translates into CASSFATRYTEAFF. V is TRBV12-3 or TRBV12-4 and J is TRBJ1-1; unclear D gene. This CDR3 comprises 14 residues. V lost 3 bases, J lost 3 bases, and 11 bases lay in between.

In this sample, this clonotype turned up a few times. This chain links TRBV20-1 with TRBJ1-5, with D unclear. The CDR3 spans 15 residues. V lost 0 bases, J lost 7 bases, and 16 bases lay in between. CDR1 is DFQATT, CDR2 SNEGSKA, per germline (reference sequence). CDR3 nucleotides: TGCAGTGCTAGAGATGTATCGGGAGTACAACAGCCCCAGCATTTT. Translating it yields CSARDVSGVQQPQHF.

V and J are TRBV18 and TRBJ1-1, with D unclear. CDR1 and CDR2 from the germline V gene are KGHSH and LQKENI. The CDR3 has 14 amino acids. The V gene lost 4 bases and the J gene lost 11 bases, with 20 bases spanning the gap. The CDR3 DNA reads TGTGCCAGCTCACTTTCCGTACAACCCAGCAGGGCTTTCTTT. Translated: CASSLSVQPSRAFF.

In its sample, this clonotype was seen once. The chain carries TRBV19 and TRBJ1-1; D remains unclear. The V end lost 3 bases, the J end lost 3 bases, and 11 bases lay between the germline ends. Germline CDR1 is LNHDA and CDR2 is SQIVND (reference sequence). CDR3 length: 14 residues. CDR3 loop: CASSINKGHTEAFF. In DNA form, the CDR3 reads TGTGCCAGTAGTATTAATAAGGGCCACACTGAAGCTTTCTTT.

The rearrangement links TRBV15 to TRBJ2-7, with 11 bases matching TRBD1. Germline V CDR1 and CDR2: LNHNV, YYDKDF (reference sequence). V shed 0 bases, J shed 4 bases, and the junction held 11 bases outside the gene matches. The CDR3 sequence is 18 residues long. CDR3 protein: CATSRDQTGQGALYEQYF. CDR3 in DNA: TGTGCCACCAGCAGAGATCAAACCGGACAGGGGGCACTTTACGAGCAGTACTTC. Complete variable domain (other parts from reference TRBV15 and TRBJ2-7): DAMVIQNPRYQVTQFGKPVTLSCSQTLNHNVMYWYQQKSSQAPKLLFHYYDKDFNNEADTPDNFQSRRPNTSFCFLDIRSPGLGDTAMYLCATSRDQTGQGALYEQYFGPGTRLTVT.

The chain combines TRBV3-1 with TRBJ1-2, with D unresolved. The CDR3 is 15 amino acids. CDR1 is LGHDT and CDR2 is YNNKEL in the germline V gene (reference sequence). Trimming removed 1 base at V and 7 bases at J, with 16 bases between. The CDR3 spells CASSQVTTGAGGYTF. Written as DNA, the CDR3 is TGTGCCAGCAGCCAAGTGACTACCGGAGCTGGTGGCTACACCTTC.

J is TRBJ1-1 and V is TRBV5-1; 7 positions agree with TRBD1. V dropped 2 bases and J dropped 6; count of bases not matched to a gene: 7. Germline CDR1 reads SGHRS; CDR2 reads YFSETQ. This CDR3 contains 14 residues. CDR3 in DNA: TGCGCCAGCAGCTTCATAACAGGGGTCGCTGAAGCTTTCTTT. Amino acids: CASSFITGVAEAFF.

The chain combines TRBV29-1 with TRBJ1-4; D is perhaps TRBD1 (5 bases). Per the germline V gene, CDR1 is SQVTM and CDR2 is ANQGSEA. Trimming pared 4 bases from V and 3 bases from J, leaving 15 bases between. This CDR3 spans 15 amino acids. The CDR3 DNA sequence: TGCAGCGTTGGACAGATGGCCGGAGCTAATGAAAAACTGTTTTTT. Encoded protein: CSVGQMAGANEKLFF.

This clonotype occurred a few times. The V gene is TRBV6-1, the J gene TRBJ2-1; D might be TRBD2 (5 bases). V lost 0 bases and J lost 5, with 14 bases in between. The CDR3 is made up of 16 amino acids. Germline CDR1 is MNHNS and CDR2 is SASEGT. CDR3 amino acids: CASSEARWTYDNEQFF. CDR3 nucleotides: TGTGCCAGCAGTGAAGCGCGCTGGACTTACGACAATGAGCAGTTCTTC.

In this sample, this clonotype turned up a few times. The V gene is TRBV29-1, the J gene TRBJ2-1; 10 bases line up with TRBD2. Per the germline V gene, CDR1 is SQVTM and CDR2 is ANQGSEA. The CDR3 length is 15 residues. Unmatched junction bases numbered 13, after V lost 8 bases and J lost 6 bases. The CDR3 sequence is CSLTPAGTSVNEQFF. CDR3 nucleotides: TGCAGCTTGACCCCAGCCGGGACTAGCGTCAATGAGCAGTTCTTC.

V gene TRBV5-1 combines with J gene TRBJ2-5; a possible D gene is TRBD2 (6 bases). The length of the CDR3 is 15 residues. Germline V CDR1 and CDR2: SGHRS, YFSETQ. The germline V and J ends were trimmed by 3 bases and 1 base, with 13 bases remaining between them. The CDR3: CASSWRGGVQETQYF. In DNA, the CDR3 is TGCGCCAGCAGCTGGCGGGGCGGAGTCCAAGAGACCCAGTACTTC.

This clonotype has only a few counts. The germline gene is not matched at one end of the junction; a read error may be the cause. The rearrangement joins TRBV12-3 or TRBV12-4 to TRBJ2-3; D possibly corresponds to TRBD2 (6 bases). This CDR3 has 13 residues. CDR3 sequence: CASSVAATDTQYF. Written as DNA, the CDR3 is TGTGCCAGCAGTGTAGCGGCGACAGATACGCAGTATTTT.

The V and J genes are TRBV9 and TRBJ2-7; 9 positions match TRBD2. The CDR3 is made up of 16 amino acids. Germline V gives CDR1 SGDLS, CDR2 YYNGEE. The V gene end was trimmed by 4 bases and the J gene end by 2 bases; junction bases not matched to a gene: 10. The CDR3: CASSPSQGLATYEQYF. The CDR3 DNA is TGTGCCAGCAGCCCATCCCAGGGACTAGCCACCTACGAGCAGTACTTC.

In DNA, the CDR3 is TGTGCCAGCAGTTATTGGGGTGGGGACAGTCCACCGCGAATTAGGGGCTACACCTTC. Protein product: CASSYWGGDSPPRIRGYTF. The chain employs TRBV6-5 and TRBJ1-2; 7 nucleotides align to TRBD1. From germline, CDR1 is MNHEY and CDR2 SVGAGI. J was trimmed by 8 bases and V by 3 bases; bases with no gene match: 24. The CDR3 has 19 residues.

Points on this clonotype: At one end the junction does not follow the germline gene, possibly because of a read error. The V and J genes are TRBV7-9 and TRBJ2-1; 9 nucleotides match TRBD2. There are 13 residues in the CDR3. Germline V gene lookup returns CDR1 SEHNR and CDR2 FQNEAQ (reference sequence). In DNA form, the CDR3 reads TGTGCCAGCAGTTTAGCGGGAGCAGGGGAGCAGTTCTTC. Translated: CASSLAGAGEQFF.

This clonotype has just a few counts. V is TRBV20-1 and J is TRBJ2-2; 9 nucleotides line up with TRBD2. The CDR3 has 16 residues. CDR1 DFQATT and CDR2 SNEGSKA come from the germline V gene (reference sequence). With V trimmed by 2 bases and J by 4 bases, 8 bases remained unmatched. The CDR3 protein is CSARSLAGRITGELFF. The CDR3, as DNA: TGCAGTGCTAGAAGTCTAGCGGGACGGATCACCGGGGAGCTGTTTTTT.